Listed here are 15 T cell receptor beta chains from one sample, sequenced in a study of T cell responses to AZD1222 COVID-19 vaccine. TCRdb's table, derived via immunoSEQ multiplex PCR, lists solely in-frame clones and lacks some. The data contain around 140,000 clones, roughly 92% of them singletons. The starting material was peripheral blood, obtained on day 0 of AZD1222 vaccination. The receptors shown here come from an adult in good health.

This clone was observed a single time. CDR3 sequence (DNA): TGTGCCAGCAGCTTAGAGTTTGGGGGTACCGGGGAGCTGTTTTTT. It specifies CASSLEFGGTGELFF. The chain combines TRBV7-3 with TRBJ2-2; D may be TRBD1 or TRBD2 (5 bases each). V dropped 2 bases and J dropped 5 bases, with 12 bases sitting between them. The CDR3 contains 15 residues. CDR1 and CDR2 (germline): SGHTA, FQGTGA.

This clone is judged medium-sized (0.01 to 0.1%). V is TRBV2 and J is TRBJ1-1; no clear D gene. The germline V and J ends were trimmed by 8 bases and 7 bases, with 8 bases remaining between them. Germline CDR1 is SNHLY and CDR2 is FYNNEI. The CDR3 is 10 amino acids. The CDR3 sequence: CASSGLEAFF. Here the CDR3 DNA reads TGTGCCAGCTCGGGCCTTGAAGCTTTCTTT.

CDR3 in DNA: TGTGCCAGCTCACCACCCCTTTTTTCGGGGGATGAGCTTGGCGAAAAACTGTTTTTT. This gives the protein CASSPPLFSGDELGEKLFF. The V gene is TRBV18, the J gene TRBJ1-4, with D maybe TRBD1 (5 bases). This CDR3 spans 19 amino acids. The germline V gene has CDR1 KGHSH and CDR2 LQKENI. Trimming removed 0 bases from V and 8 bases from J, with 25 bases in between.

By share of the sample, this clone is large (0.1 to 1%). The J gene is TRBJ1-1, the V gene TRBV12-5; D gene unclear. The V end was cut by 7 bases, the J end by 7 bases, with 13 bases between. CDR3 size: 12 residues. Germline values: CDR1 LGHNT, CDR2 FRNRAP. The CDR3 region has the DNA TGTGCTAGTGTCGGGCATTGGGATGAAGCTTTCTTT. It translates to CASVGHWDEAFF.

The CDR3 region has the DNA TGTGCCAGCTCACCCTCCATCGGGACTCGAGTCAACACTGAAGCTTTCTTT. It is translated as CASSPSIGTRVNTEAFF. The V and J genes are TRBV18 and TRBJ1-1; tentatively, D is TRBD1 (5 bases). The CDR3 extends over 17 amino acids. V was pared by 3 bases and J by 2 bases, with 19 bases between. Per germline, CDR1 KGHSH and CDR2 LQKENI.

The chain couples TRBV28 to TRBJ1-6; 8 bases are shared with TRBD1. The CDR3 totals 14 residues. Per the germline V gene, CDR1 is MDHEN and CDR2 is SYDVKM. V was clipped by 5 bases and J by 8 bases; unmatched bases: 5. DNA of the CDR3: TGTGCCAGCAGTGAGACAGGGGCAGATTCACCCCTCCACTTT. As protein: CASSETGADSPLHF.

The V gene is TRBV2, the J gene TRBJ2-7, with unresolved D. Trimming took off 6 bases at V and 12 bases at J, with 12 bases between the two ends. Per the germline V gene, CDR1 is SNHLY and CDR2 is FYNNEI. The CDR3 is made up of 10 amino acids. The CDR3 DNA reads TGTGCCAGCAGCCCCCCATCGCTGTACTTC. Translation gives CASSPPSLYF.

This rearrangement joins TRBV30 to TRBJ2-7, with D possibly TRBD2 on 7 matching bases. Trimming shortened V by 0 bases and J by 0 bases, and 15 bases separated the two germline ends. Per the germline V gene, CDR1 is GTSNPN and CDR2 is SVGIG (reference sequence). This CDR3 has 16 residues. DNA for the CDR3: TGTGCCTGGAGTGTTGGGGGGCTAGCGGTCTCCTACGAGCAGTACTTC. Encoded protein: CAWSVGGLAVSYEQYF.

The V and J genes are TRBV10-3 and TRBJ2-2; no firm D call. V shed 3 bases and J shed 0 bases, with 8 bases lying between them. The CDR3 sequence is 15 residues long. Per germline, CDR1 ENHRY and CDR2 SYGVKD. Written as DNA, the CDR3 is TGTGCCATCAGTGATATGATCCCGAACACCGGGGAGCTGTTTTTT. Translated, it gives CAISDMIPNTGELFF.

V gene TRBV4-3 combines with J gene TRBJ2-7; D remains unclear. V was clipped by 1 base and J by 4 bases, with 11 bases between them. Germline CDR1 and CDR2: LGHNA and YSLEER. This CDR3 spans 14 amino acids. CDR3 region: CASSQVAFSYEQYF. DNA for the CDR3: TGCGCCAGCAGCCAAGTGGCGTTCAGTTACGAGCAGTACTTC.

The chain joins TRBV28 to TRBJ1-6, with D perhaps TRBD1 (5 bases). V was pared by 2 bases and J by 7 bases, with 9 bases between. Germline V CDR1 and CDR2: MDHEN, SYDVKM. The CDR3 is made up of 14 amino acids. CDR3 DNA: TGTGCCAGCAGTTTAGGGGGACCGAATTCACCCCTCCACTTT. Its protein product is CASSLGGPNSPLHF.

The chain couples TRBV12-3 or TRBV12-4 to TRBJ1-5; no firm D call. CDR3 length: 12 amino acids. V was shortened by 1 base and J by 9 bases, with 7 bases between the two germline ends. Here the CDR3 reads CASSLGRGPQHF. Here the CDR3 DNA reads TGTGCCAGCAGTTTAGGGCGGGGGCCCCAGCATTTT.

J is TRBJ1-6 and V is TRBV14; 7 bases align to TRBD1. The CDR3 runs to 15 residues. After removal of 4 bases from V and 7 bases from J, the junction contained 7 bases not matched to a gene. The V gene's germline CDR1 is SGHDN and CDR2 FVKESK. This chain's CDR3 is CASSRAGTANSPLHF. In nucleotides, the CDR3 is TGTGCCAGCAGCCGTGCCGGGACAGCCAATTCACCCCTCCACTTT.

V and J are TRBV4-3 and TRBJ2-7; the D gene is possibly TRBD1 (5 bases). This CDR3 has 15 residues. V was cut by 0 bases and J by 4 bases, with 13 bases left in between. Germline lookup yields CDR1 LGHNA and CDR2 YSLEER. CDR3 protein: CASSQEWAGSYEQYF. The CDR3 DNA is TGCGCCAGCAGCCAAGAATGGGCAGGGTCGTACGAGCAGTACTTC.

This chain links TRBV5-6 with TRBJ1-2; 7 positions agree with TRBD1. Germline V lookup: CDR1 SGHDT, CDR2 YYEEEE. The junction had 7 bases not matched to a gene; V was cut back by 0 bases and J by 2 bases. The length of the CDR3 is 16 residues. As DNA, the CDR3 is TGTGCCAGCAGCTTGGTGGGCCAGGGGGTCAACTATGGCTACACCTTC. It codes for CASSLVGQGVNYGYTF.